Sequencing of this TCR beta chain was carried out in a study of PD-1 blockade in mismatch repair-deficient tumors. Study as a whole: All were previously treated, progressing patients with approximately 11 mismatch repair-deficient cancer types.

Repertoires were generated with immunoSEQ multiplex PCR, while TCRdb's copy carries only in-frame clones and drops some. The top ten clones hold around 6.5% of a sample with some 97,000 clones, 82% of them seen once. Germline lookup yields CDR1 SQVTM and CDR2 ANQGSEA. CDR3 length equals 14 residues. Germline trimming cut 6 bases from V and 4 bases from J; bases unmatched to any gene: 7. The source material was peripheral blood, sampled about eight months after starting pembrolizumab. This TCR was recovered from an adult with mismatch repair-deficient cancer. The chain employs TRBV29-1 and TRBJ2-3; 10 bases line up with TRBD1. The CDR3 here is CSVKPGQGSDTQYF. In DNA, the CDR3 is TGCAGCGTGAAACCGGGACAGGGGTCAGATACGCAGTATTTT.